Below, 28 T cell receptor beta chains from the same sample are listed, as sequenced in a study of shared clonotypes between healthy human individuals. CD45RO-negative cells were positively selected for CCR7, leaving out terminally differentiated effector memory CD45RA+ cells. Profiling relied on immunoSEQ multiplex PCR, and the TCRdb table lists in-frame clones only, not all of them. The sample includes about 580,000 clones, 95% to 98% of them seen just once. Input material: naive CD8+ T cells sorted from blood. The receptors derive from a man aged 25 to 45 in good health.

This clone showed up just once. The V and J genes are TRBV6-6 and TRBJ2-7; TRBD2 matches at 9 bases. This CDR3 is 14 amino acids long. Looked up from germline, CDR1 is MNHNY and CDR2 is SVGAGI (reference sequence). Germline trimming cut 0 bases from V and 3 bases from J; bases unmatched to any gene: 0. CDR3 amino acids: CASSYSSGSYEQYF. The CDR3 DNA is TGTGCCAGCAGTTACTCTAGCGGGAGCTACGAGCAGTACTTC.

To note about this clone: The same CDR3 can be traced to other DNA sequences in this sample. This chain connects TRBV11-2 to TRBJ2-7, with 12 positions matching TRBD1. V shed 3 bases and J 4 bases; nucleotides not matched to a gene: 1. The CDR3 covers 14 residues. Germline CDR1 reads SGHAT; CDR2 reads FQNNGV. CDR3 sequence: CASSLGQGAYEQYF. The CDR3 DNA sequence: TGTGCCAGCAGCTTGGGACAGGGGGCTTACGAGCAGTACTTC.

The V and J genes are TRBV11-3 and TRBJ2-3; D remains unclear. This CDR3 has 13 amino acids. Trimming removed 4 bases from V and 5 bases from J, with 10 bases in between. Germline CDR1 is SGHNT and CDR2 is YENEEA. The CDR3, as DNA: TGTGCCAGCAGCTCGGATTGGGGAGATACGCAGTATTTT. Its protein product is CASSSDWGDTQYF.

This clone was recorded once. Germline is not matched at one junction end, which may reflect a read error. The chain is built from TRBV27 and TRBJ1-1, with TRBD1 as a possible D gene (6 bases). CDR3 length: 13 residues. The germline V gene has CDR1 MNHEY and CDR2 SMNVEV (reference sequence). CDR3 nucleotide sequence: TGTGCCAGCAGTTTACAGGGGAACGCTGAAGCTTTCTTT. Protein: CASSLQGNAEAFF.

The V and J genes are TRBV27 and TRBJ2-2, with D perhaps assigned TRBD1 or TRBD2 (5 bases each). Germline CDR1 and CDR2: MNHEY and SMNVEV (reference sequence). Trimming took 8 bases from V and 4 from J, leaving 17 bases between them. The CDR3 covers 15 residues. Here the CDR3 DNA reads TGTGCCAGCCATCTAGCTTCTGGGGGCACCGGGGAGCTGTTTTTT. Its protein is CASHLASGGTGELFF.

This chain joins TRBV7-9 and TRBJ2-7; D might be TRBD1 (6 bases). Germline lookup yields CDR1 SEHNR and CDR2 FQNEAQ (reference sequence). Between the trimmed V and J ends, which lost 6 bases and 3 bases, there was a span of 18 bases. CDR3 length equals 15 residues. As DNA, the CDR3 is TGTGCCAGCAGTGTTTACCTTGGACAGCTCTACGAGCAGTACTTC. Translation gives CASSVYLGQLYEQYF.

V gene TRBV5-6 combines with J gene TRBJ1-2, with TRBD1 matching 7 bases. The CDR3 has 14 amino acids. J lost 4 bases, V lost 4 bases, and 7 bases had no gene match. Germline V gene sequence: CDR1 SGHDT, CDR2 YYEEEE. The CDR3 sequence is CASSARQGPYGYTF. The CDR3 DNA reads TGTGCCAGCAGCGCTCGACAGGGCCCCTATGGCTACACCTTC.

The gene calls are TRBV19 and TRBJ2-2, with D tentatively TRBD1 or TRBD2 (5 bases each). Trimming stripped 3 bases from V and 6 bases from J, with 14 bases between. The germline CDR1 and CDR2 sequences are LNHDA and SQIVND (reference sequence). The CDR3 has 15 amino acids. CDR3 in amino acids: CASSIGHLGPGELFF. The CDR3 DNA sequence: TGTGCCAGTAGTATCGGACACTTGGGACCCGGGGAGCTGTTTTTT.

V and J are TRBV5-6 and TRBJ2-7, with 8 bases aligning to TRBD2. Germline trimming cut 1 base from V and 3 bases from J; bases unmatched to any gene: 6. Germline values: CDR1 SGHDT, CDR2 YYEEEE. This CDR3 comprises 15 residues. The CDR3 here is CASSLISSGIYEQYF. The CDR3 DNA follows: TGTGCCAGCAGCTTGATTAGTAGCGGGATCTACGAGCAGTACTTC.

The V gene is TRBV4-1, the J gene TRBJ1-4; 8 bases match TRBD1. The CDR3 covers 14 residues. Germline CDR1 is MGHRA and CDR2 is YSYEKL. V trimming: 3 bases; J trimming: 7 bases; junction bases outside the gene matches: 4. The CDR3 reads CASSQEDRVEKLFF. DNA of the CDR3: TGCGCCAGCAGCCAGGAGGACAGGGTTGAAAAACTGTTTTTT.

The V call is TRBV7-9, the J call TRBJ2-2; D gene uncertain. Trimming stripped 5 bases from V and 4 bases from J, with 5 bases between. The length of the CDR3 is 12 residues. CDR1 and CDR2 (germline): SEHNR, FQNEAQ (reference sequence). The CDR3 region is CASSQITGELFF. The CDR3, as DNA: TGTGCCAGCAGCCAGATCACCGGGGAGCTGTTTTTT.

The chain carries TRBV15 and TRBJ2-3, with 10 positions matching TRBD2. Losses at the gene ends were 4 bases for V and 1 base for J; bases not matched to a gene: 5. Germline V CDR1 and CDR2: LNHNV, YYDKDF (reference sequence). This CDR3 spans 16 amino acids. The CDR3 DNA is TGTGCCACCAGCACCCTAGCGGGAGAGGGCACAGATACGCAGTATTTT. Translated: CATSTLAGEGTDTQYF.

The chain carries TRBV29-1 and TRBJ2-3, with D possibly matching TRBD2 (6 bases). The CDR3 is 14 residues long. Trimming took 7 bases from V and 4 from J, leaving 18 bases between them. Germline CDR1 and CDR2: SQVTM and ANQGSEA. The CDR3 here is CSAEWGVISDTQYF. As DNA, the CDR3 is TGCAGCGCGGAATGGGGGGTGATTTCAGATACGCAGTATTTT.

This clone has a single count. The chain carries TRBV2 and TRBJ2-1; 12 bases line up with TRBD2. This CDR3 has 15 amino acids. J lost 5 bases, V lost 7 bases, and 6 bases had no gene match. Germline CDR1 SNHLY, CDR2 FYNNEI. The CDR3 nucleotides are TGTGCCAGCAACAGACTAGCGGGAGAAAACAATGAGCAGTTCTTC. Translated, it gives CASNRLAGENNEQFF.

The genes are TRBV13 and TRBJ1-3; the D is unclear. The V gene lost 1 base and the J gene lost 2 bases, with 9 bases spanning the gap. The germline V gene has CDR1 PRHDT and CDR2 FYEKMQ (reference sequence). This CDR3 has 15 amino acids. The CDR3 protein is CASSLEDEPGNTIYF. The CDR3 region has the DNA TGTGCCAGCAGCTTAGAGGACGAACCTGGAAACACCATATATTTT.

The rearrangement uses TRBV28 and TRBJ2-5; 9 bases line up with TRBD1. Germline V lookup: CDR1 MDHEN, CDR2 SYDVKM. The CDR3 contains 19 residues. The V segment lost 5 bases and the J segment 0 bases; nucleotides outside the gene matches: 16. The CDR3 DNA reads as TGTGCCAGCAGTAGCGTGGGACAGGGTGAAGTGTACTACCAAGAGACCCAGTACTTC. Protein product: CASSSVGQGEVYYQETQYF. Based on the CDR3 plus reference TRBV28 and TRBJ2-5, the full variable domain is DVKVTQSSRYLVKRTGEKVFLECVQDMDHENMFWYRQDPGLGLRLIYFSYDVKMKEKGDIPEGYSVSREKKERFSLILESASTNQTSMYLCASSSVGQGEVYYQETQYFGPGTRLLVL.

The chain combines TRBV6-5 with TRBJ2-3; D unresolved. The CDR3 is 14 residues long. V was trimmed by 2 bases and J by 1 base, leaving 7 bases between them. Germline-derived CDR1 and CDR2 are MNHEY and SVGAGI. The CDR3 spells CASSYGIRTDTQYF. Here the CDR3 DNA reads TGTGCCAGCAGTTACGGCATACGCACAGATACGCAGTATTTT.

This rearrangement joins TRBV1 to TRBJ2-5; the DNA was not used to check the table's D call, TRBD2. TRBV1 is a recognized pseudogene. The CDR3 runs to 20 residues. CDR3 in DNA: TGCACCAGCAGCCAAGAAAGCCTAGCGGGAGATTCGGACGGGCCAGAGACCCAGTACTTC. Translated: CTSSQESLAGDSDGPETQYF.

This chain links TRBV27 with TRBJ1-5, with 10 bases fitting TRBD1. This CDR3 has 14 amino acids. Germline CDR1 MNHEY, CDR2 SMNVEV (reference sequence). V was pared by 5 bases and J by 11 bases, with 9 bases of the junction left unmatched. The CDR3 DNA sequence: TGTGCCAGCAGTCCCGGGACAGGGGTTAAGGCCCAGCATTTT. It yields the protein CASSPGTGVKAQHF.

The genes are TRBV2 and TRBJ1-1, with TRBD1 matching 7 bases. There are 13 residues in the CDR3. V lost 8 bases and J lost 1; bases outside the gene matches: 4. CDR1 and CDR2 from the germline V gene are SNHLY and FYNNEI. CDR3 sequence: CASPGGGNTEAFF. The CDR3 DNA follows: TGTGCCAGCCCAGGGGGAGGGAACACTGAAGCTTTCTTT. The whole variable domain, remainder taken from reference TRBV2 and TRBJ1-1, is EPEVTQTPSHQVTQMGQEVILRCVPISNHLYFYWYRQILGQKVEFLVSFYNNEISEKSEIFDDQFSVERPDGSNFTLKIRSTKLEDSAMYFCASPGGGNTEAFFGQGTRLTVV.

The gene calls are TRBV7-3 and TRBJ2-5; D gene uncertain. Germline CDR1 SGHTA, CDR2 FQGTGA. The V and J ends lost 6 bases and 5 bases respectively, with 13 bases between them. CDR3 length: 13 residues. The CDR3 DNA follows: TGTGCCAGCAGTACCGGTGGCGACGAGACCCAGTACTTC. It codes for CASSTGGDETQYF.

The J gene is TRBJ2-7, the V gene TRBV27; D possibly corresponds to TRBD1 (5 bases). V gave up 3 bases and J gave up 5 bases, with 14 bases separating them. This CDR3 region has 14 residues. Germline loops: CDR1 MNHEY, CDR2 SMNVEV (reference sequence). The DNA for the CDR3 is TGTGCCAGCAGTTTGTGGCAGGGTTTTAACGAGCAGTACTTC. Encoded protein: CASSLWQGFNEQYF.

The gene calls are TRBV6-5 and TRBJ1-2, with D perhaps matching TRBD1 (5 bases). Germline-derived CDR1 and CDR2 are MNHEY and SVGAGI. This CDR3 is built from 13 residues. The V gene lost 5 bases and the J gene lost 7 bases, with 14 bases spanning the gap. For the CDR3, the DNA is TGTGCCAGCAGTAATTCACCAGGGTCTGGCTACACCTTC. Its translation: CASSNSPGSGYTF.

Only one count was recorded for this clone. The rearrangement uses TRBV9 and TRBJ2-7; D is possibly TRBD2 (6 bases). The CDR3 extends over 16 amino acids. With 4 bases removed from V and 0 bases from J, the gap between germline ends came to 17 bases. The germline V gene has CDR1 SGDLS and CDR2 YYNGEE. The CDR3 here is CASSPALLGGSYEQYF. The DNA for the CDR3 is TGTGCCAGCAGCCCTGCCCTCCTGGGAGGCTCCTACGAGCAGTACTTC.

The chain carries TRBV13 and TRBJ2-1; 12 bases line up with TRBD2. This CDR3 contains 18 residues. V lost 5 bases and J lost 4; bases outside the gene matches: 12. The germline gives CDR1 PRHDT, CDR2 FYEKMQ (reference sequence). CDR3 coding DNA: TGTGCCAGCAGCCCAGACCCCGGACTAGCGGGACCTTACAATGAGCAGTTCTTC. Residues: CASSPDPGLAGPYNEQFF.

The J gene is TRBJ2-1, the V gene TRBV6-5; D not resolved. The CDR3 is 16 residues long. V dropped 4 bases and J dropped 0 bases, with 13 bases sitting between them. CDR1 is MNHEY and CDR2 is SVGAGI in the germline V gene. The DNA of the CDR3 is TGTGCCAGCAGTTTACACCTAGGAAGCTCCTACAATGAGCAGTTCTTC. Translated, it gives CASSLHLGSSYNEQFF.

The genes are TRBV29-1 and TRBJ2-7; 11 bases are shared with TRBD2. CDR1 and CDR2 from the germline V gene are SQVTM and ANQGSEA. The CDR3 has 15 residues. Trimming cost V 2 bases and J 2 bases; bases outside gene matches: 5. The CDR3 loop is CSVETSGSETYEQYF. The CDR3 nucleotides are TGCAGCGTTGAAACTAGCGGGAGCGAGACCTACGAGCAGTACTTC.

This rearrangement joins TRBV7-3 to TRBJ2-1, with D tentatively TRBD2 (6 bases). Trimming removed 3 bases at V and 0 bases at J, with 6 bases between. Germline V CDR1 and CDR2: SGHTA, FQGTGA. This CDR3 has 14 amino acids. The CDR3 nucleotides are TGTGCCAGCAGCTTGACTAGCTCCTACAATGAGCAGTTCTTC. It specifies CASSLTSSYNEQFF.